This T cell receptor beta chain is drawn from a study of cytomegalovirus exposure and HLA in healthy donors (dated by TCRdb to between 2016 and 2019). Broadly, across the study: An earlier analysis of about 560 of the donors reported 276 Gb of sequence data and 117 million unique TCR beta sequences obtained from around 170 million T cells. Among the roughly 390 genotyped donors, 75% to 90% belonged to the genetic ancestry cluster associated with self-reported Caucasian donors. To predict cytomegalovirus infection status, the study brought together high-throughput TCR immunosequencing, statistical association of individual TCRs with disease status, and machine learning. The study aimed to test whether cataloging public T cell receptors could reveal signatures of past pathogen exposure. HLA typing covered class I and class II loci at four-digit resolution. To study patterns of TCR occurrence, a later analysis re-analyzed previously published TCR beta repertoires from under 750 donors and added high-resolution HLA genotyping. A separate validation cohort of approximately 120 different subjects was used in addition to the 666-subject first cohort. An early release covering just under 650 HLA-typed donors comprised about 290 gigabases of sequencing data and around 86 million unique TCR sequences. The number of typed donors differed by locus: 629-630 for A, B, C, DRB1 and DQB1; some 500 for DQA1; some 610 for DPA1; and about 450 for DPB1. All discovery cohort repertoires had been generated on a single sequencing platform. Donor age, sex, ethnicity and CMV serostatus were collected together with the repertoire data. Genome-wide SNP genotypes for about 65% of the roughly 670 donors were used in a later genetic analysis, which treated that subset as a discovery cohort. Rather than drawing on any new phenotypic data, the later analysis identified candidate immune exposures from TCR beta sequences and the way those sequences occurred across donors. Because of strong linkage in the cohort, a handful of DR-DQ haplotypes were treated as single units for association and clustering. The study used immunosequencing to profile the T cell repertoires of about 670 subjects and linked those repertoires to cytomegalovirus serostatus. Among about 400 genotyped donors of the cohort, an average of approximately 220,000 unique TCR beta nucleotide sequences was sequenced per donor, of which 15% to 20% were non-productive. In an earlier analysis of roughly 580 of the donors, high-throughput TCR beta sequencing was used to judge whether each TCR beta V gene segment behaved as functional or pseudogenic.

The cohort was made up of roughly 670 healthy bone marrow donors. At the time of sampling, every cohort member was nominally healthy, though immune exposures that went unrecorded were likely present. CMV serostatus was recorded as positive for roughly 290 and negative for about half of the roughly 700 cohort members, whereas no CMV serostatus was recorded for the donor in question. A peripheral blood sample was collected from each donor, and TCR beta sequencing was performed on peripheral blood mononuclear cells. Genomic DNA was extracted from the blood cell samples with the Qiagen DNeasy Blood Extraction Kit. Overall study results and their limits: In a later analysis, HLA-associated TCR beta chains were found to be more clonally expanded and to have lower generation probabilities than equally common non-associated chains. The only immune exposure information available for the cohort was CMV serostatus. Presence/absence analyses assumed roughly uniform sequencing depth across donors, an assumption that may not hold. The classifier was reported to diagnose cytomegalovirus status with high specificity and sensitivity in both the original and validation cohorts. Specific HLA alleles were associated with 16,951 TCR beta sequences at a false discovery rate of 0.05 in a later analysis. Correlated functional status among segregating V segments might be attributable to linkage disequilibrium, but an unknown experimental factor could not be ruled out. According to the authors, the approach could potentially be generalized to other disease states and immunological phenotypes. Across donors, most TCR sequences were observed very rarely, whereas some public TCRs were present in many individuals. A later analysis found that TCR association rates varied across HLA loci, with DRB1 alleles showing the most associated TCRs and HLA-C alleles the fewest. A total of about 150 TCR beta chains were listed by the study as associated with cytomegalovirus. A few of the identified cytomegalovirus-associated TCR beta chains were confirmed in vitro to be specific for cytomegalovirus antigens. Because counts were too low, seventeen rarely observed V segments, including chromosome 9 orphons, were excluded from the earlier analysis of several hundred of the donors. Because HLA typing was missing for some donors at each locus, association tests included only the typed subset. A further reported finding was that TCR beta sequences accurately predicted the HLA-A and HLA-B alleles for most subjects in the first cohort. A later genetic analysis reported fewer N-insertions in productive TCRs among donors in an Asian-associated ancestry cluster than the approximately 700-donor mean. Assigning TCR associations to individual alleles was difficult when HLA alleles, especially DR and DQ, strongly co-occurred. A later genetic analysis associated a missense DCLRE1C variant with V-gene and J-gene trimming of TCR beta chains, and an independent cohort replicated the association. In this cohort, only TCR beta chains were sequenced, and detectable features were limited by the absence of alpha or paired-chain data. According to a later analysis, most CMV-associated TCR beta chains appeared to be HLA-restricted, and the HLA associations seemed to be driven largely by CMV exposure. A cluster of highly shared sequence variants was judged likely to represent a technical artifact of the sequencing pipeline. Because the 87-base-pair reads could not distinguish some IMGT-functional V segments, including TRBV6-2 and TRBV6-3, those segments were excluded. In an earlier analysis of around 600 of the donors, most TCR beta V segments appeared in productive rearrangements about 87% or about 30% of the time, broadly matching IMGT annotations. According to a later analysis, parvovirus B19, influenza, CMV and Epstein-Barr virus appeared linked to several top co-occurrence clusters.

The germline V and J ends show losses of 4 bases and 1 base respectively, and no gene match explains 4 bases of the junction. The CDR3 contains 17 residues, cysteine and phenylalanine counted. CDR3 DNA only is kept here, 51 bases in frame from base 1. CDR1 and CDR2 (MRHNA, SNTAGT) derive from the germline V gene. The library relied on the immunoSEQ multiplex PCR assay. A mixture of 60 forward primers for TCR Vbeta segments and 13 reverse primers for TCR Jbeta segments was used in the multiplex PCR. Amplification of the CDR3 region of rearranged TCR beta genes was performed with a multiplex PCR assay on genomic DNA. The amplified TCR beta libraries were sequenced on the Illumina HiSeq System as 87-base-pair reads. For the original study's pipeline: In a later analysis, some 80 million unique TCR beta chains were counted across the roughly 700 repertoires, and approximately 9.9 million of these chains were shared by at least two donors. Raw reads were error-corrected and collapsed into unique sequences with a nearest-neighbor algorithm that merged closely related sequences to remove PCR and sequencing errors. To assign V, D and J gene segments, CDR3 sequences were aligned to IMGT reference sequences. For a sequence to be retained, a match of at least six nucleotides to both a V gene segment and a J gene segment was required. Rearrangements were classified as productive when the CDR3 lacked stop codons and remained in frame with V and J, and all other rearrangements were classified as non-productive. CDR3 was defined by IMGT convention, running from the second conserved V-encoded cysteine to the conserved J-encoded phenylalanine. In an earlier analysis of roughly 580 of the donors, sequences lacking an unambiguous match to a single V gene segment were excluded. In an earlier analysis of about 590 of the donors, a V segment was called functional when productive rearrangements were above 56.7%, and segregating when the standard deviation between donors exceeded 5%. A statistical classification framework was developed to diagnose cytomegalovirus status using the catalog of TCR beta chain sequences. A later analysis assigned V and J genes by comparing TCR nucleotide sequences with IMGT/GENE-DB human TR gene sequences. In a later analysis, CDR3 sequences and most-parsimonious VDJ recombination scenarios were assigned using the TCRdist pipeline. In a later analysis, every TCR beta chain was defined by the combination of its CDR3 amino acid sequence and its V-gene family, and reads without a unique V-gene family were dropped. As a way to deal with suspected cross-contamination and a sequencing artifact, a later analysis dropped approximately 590 nucleotide sequences that were highly shared and had low generation probability. For each public chain, a later analysis derived a clonal expansion index from normalized ranks of inferred template counts within each repertoire. In a later analysis, generation probabilities were computed with a VDJ recombination model fitted to out-of-frame rearrangements, and the resulting probabilities were checked against IGoR. A later analysis scored TCR-TCR, TCR-HLA and TCR-CMV co-occurrence with hypergeometric tests, applying a repertoire-size bias correction to TCR pairs. False discovery rates were estimated in a later analysis by permuting HLA or CMV assignments 20 times. In a later analysis, co-occurring TCRs were grouped with DBSCAN, and TCRdist sequence similarity was added when clustering was performed within HLA-allele-positive subsets. Repertoires with fewer than 30,000 or more than 120,000 public chains, plus five repertoires with anomalous nucleotide sharing, were excluded from co-occurrence clustering. In its TCRdb copy, this immuneACCESS table keeps in-frame sequences only and misses some clones. Where compared with another copy, unresolved V genes explain less than half of these, and the others have no known cause. The V and J calls and clone size come from that table; D and trimming were worked out from the DNA. Present in this sample are 50,000 to 55,000 clones, around 52% of which were seen just once. The ten top clones hold 10% to 15% of the sample.

This clone appeared a few times. No cognate antigen has been identified for it. Base qualities are not provided; no much larger clone lies one nucleotide away. The TCR comes from a human donor in good health. The V gene is TRBV6-4 and the J gene is TRBJ2-6, with 10 central nucleotides matching TRBD1. The sample was PBMCs. The nucleotide sequence is TGTGCCAGCAGTGGAGGGACAGGGGTTTCTGGGGCCAACGTCCTGACTTTC. It translates to CASSGGTGVSGANVLTF.